This T cell receptor (beta chain) originates from a study of blood T cell repertoires in COVID-19. Symptom resolution, clearance, or two negative PCRs marked donors in Cohort 3 as recovered. Some clones are missing from TCRdb's copy, which holds only in-frame ones; the method was immunoSEQ multiplex PCR. The sample has fewer than 350,000 clones, about nine tenths seen once. This clone was observed a handful of times. The CDR3 sequence is 14 residues long. The germline V and J ends were trimmed by 6 bases and 0 bases, with 6 bases remaining between them. CDR1 is LNHDA and CDR2 is SQIVND in the germline V gene (reference sequence).

Sequenced material: PBMCs or T cells enriched from blood (not recorded which). The source of this sequence is a man aged 55-75 years who had recovered from COVID-19. This chain joins TRBV19 and TRBJ1-6; D remains unclear. In DNA, the CDR3 is TGTGCCAGTAGGGTGAGCTCCTATAATTCACCCCTCCACTTT. Translation gives CASRVSSYNSPLHF.